This T cell receptor (beta chain) was documented in a study of vaccination and CD4 T cells after COVID-19 (dated by TCRdb to 2021 to 2024). In terms of the full investigation: Convalescent patients had a positive SARS-CoV-2 result on nasal swab PCR, and of these patients, several had mild disease and one had severe disease. Six males and four females were included in the convalescent cohort, with two Hispanic individuals, seven Caucasians, two Asians and one multiracial person represented. Participants received two doses of either the Pfizer-BioNTech BNT162b2 vaccine (n=8) or the Moderna mRNA-1273 vaccine (n=2). Post-COVID blood samples were collected from convalescent patients a median of around 96 days after diagnosis, with a range of roughly 30 to 161 days. The time from the second vaccine dose to post-vaccine blood sampling had a median of roughly 77 days and ranged from about 14 to 250 days. Culture stimuli were overlapping spike peptide pools from SARS-CoV-2 and from the common cold coronaviruses HCoV-NL63, HCoV-OC43 and HCoV-229E. Control cultures received a CEFX viral epitope pool as the positive control, an HIV-1 Nef peptide pool as the negative control, or no peptide. In around 9 COVID-19 convalescent patients and a handful of infection-naive healthy vaccine recipients, researchers compared the spike-specific CD4+ TCR repertoire from before mRNA vaccination with the repertoire from after.

Counted from cysteine to phenylalanine, this CDR3 has 16 amino acids. Only the CDR3 DNA stays, 48 bases, in frame from base 1. The junction shows trimming of 3 bases on V and 7 bases on J, and the gene matches do not reach 5 bases of it. Based on the germline V gene, the CDR1 and CDR2 sequences are SGHAT and FQNNGV. The meaning of the sample's treatment or condition label: roughly ten-day PBMC culture with coronavirus spike peptide pools or control peptides (ViraFEST assay). The ViraFEST assay was used in the study, in which antigen-specific T cells were expanded with peptide pools and expanded clonotypes were subsequently identified by TCR sequencing. The convalescent patients' positive SARS-CoV-2 PCR tests were from March to December 2020, which was before the Alpha, Beta and Delta variants emerged in the United States. Each well held around 2 million PBMCs cultured in IMDM containing roughly 5% human AB serum and around 9.2 IU/ml IL-2, with around 9.7 ug/ml peptide pools added. On days 3 and 7, half of the culture medium was replaced with fresh IL-2-containing medium. CD4+ T cells were isolated after less than twelve days of culture through negative selection using the EasySep CD4+ T cell isolation kit. Ficoll-Paque Plus gradient centrifugation was used to isolate PBMCs from whole blood, and the isolated PBMCs were then either used fresh or cryopreserved at -140C. In general, triplicate wells were set up for every culture condition.

This clonotype was picked up a small number of times. Its specific antigen is unknown. Base qualities were left out, and no much larger clone turns up one base away. Receptors were amplified or captured by PCR. DNA from cultured CD4+ T cells underwent TCR sequencing with the Oncomine TCR Beta short-read assay at the Johns Hopkins FTIC core. The QIAamp micro DNA kit was used to extract genomic DNA from the cultured CD4+ T cells. Oncomine TCR Beta libraries made from cultured CD4+ T cells were pooled using unique dual indexes and sequenced on an Illumina iSeq 100. The original pipeline was this. Non-productive sequences were removed, and CDR3s not starting with C, not ending with F or W, or shorter than 7 amino acids were discarded. Antigen-specific clonotypes were identified using the MANAFEST web application through comparison of peptide-stimulated wells with reference and other culture wells. To be called positive, a clone needed an FDR below 0.05, an odds ratio above 5, and a productive frequency above 0.1% in at least two of three replicate wells. Clonotypes that were significantly expanded in both SARS-CoV-2 spike wells and at least one common cold coronavirus spike condition were defined as cross-reactive. CDR3 homology was assessed with Levenshtein distances (stringdist) and unrooted phylogenetic trees (ape) in R version 3.6.1. TCRdb reprocessing: public reads trimmed at Q25 with fastp, clones called with MiXCR, in-frame beta chains kept. Each CDR3 protein gets just one entry, which takes the most common genes and DNA from the rows behind it. TCRdb's processing, not the authors', yielded these V and J calls. Within this sample are approximately 9,800 distinct CDR3 sequences, with approximately 64% of them counted one time only. Together, the top ten hold under 35% of the sample.

The study at large found these results: In convalescent patients, a median around 89% of post-vaccine SARS-CoV-2-reactive clones were detected only after vaccination, suggesting vaccine-specific priming. In convalescent patients, nearly all vaccine-specific clones (304 of 307) were found to be mono-reactive for SARS-CoV-2 spike rather than cross-reactive with common cold coronaviruses. Only a relatively small number of convalescent patients were included in the study, and early timepoints following natural infection were not analyzed. The median number of SARS-CoV-2-reactive clonotypes rose from approximately 20 after infection to 30 to 45 after vaccination, but the change was not significant.

The chain uses TRBV11-2 and TRBJ2-2; 13 central bases correspond to TRBD2. Source material: CD4+ T cells from blood, cultured in vitro. This receptor was obtained from a human donor who had recovered from COVID-19. The CDR3 loop reads CASSFRLAGGGGELFF. The bases read TGTGCCAGCAGCTTCAGACTAGCGGGGGGAGGCGGGGAGCTGTTTTTT.